The 6 T cell receptor beta chains below all came from one sample that was sequenced in a study of blood T cell repertoires in COVID-19. The data were produced by immunoSEQ multiplex PCR, yet TCRdb's version contains in-frame clones alone and is incomplete. The table has around 230,000 clones, around 80% seen once. The sample was peripheral blood. The receptors were gathered from a man in his forties or fifties with acute or convalescent COVID-19.

The chain recombines TRBV29-1 with TRBJ1-2; D is undetermined. Trimming left V 1 base short and J 0 bases short, with 12 bases between. CDR1 and CDR2 from the germline V gene are SQVTM and ANQGSEA. This CDR3 has 15 amino acids. CDR3 in amino acids: CSVEGLRITNYGYTF. The DNA for the CDR3 is TGCAGCGTTGAAGGCCTACGAATAACTAACTATGGCTACACCTTC. Variable domain in full (rest from reference TRBV29-1 and TRBJ1-2): SAVISQKPSRDICQRGTSLTIQCQVDSQVTMMFWYRQQPGQSLTLIATANQGSEATYESGFVIDKFPISRPNLTFSTLTVSNMSPEDSSIYLCSVEGLRITNYGYTFGSGTRLTVV.

This chain's CDR3 is CASSSRTGKSYEQYF. CDR3 DNA sequence: TGTGCCAGCAGTTCCCGAACAGGAAAGAGCTACGAGCAGTACTTC. The gene calls are TRBV6-5 and TRBJ2-7, with D possibly matching TRBD1 (5 bases). Trimming removed 4 bases from V and 3 bases from J, with 16 bases in between. The germline V gene encodes CDR1 MNHEY and CDR2 SVGAGI. The CDR3 has 15 amino acids.

The rearrangement uses TRBV7-2 and TRBJ1-6, with TRBD1 identical over 7 bases. V lost 5 bases to trimming and J lost 9 bases; unmatched junction nucleotides: 7. There are 14 residues in the CDR3. The germline V gene has CDR1 SGHTA and CDR2 FQGNSA. CDR3 coding DNA: TGTGCCAGCAGCGCCAGACAGGGTAGTTCACCCCTCCACTTT. This sequence encodes CASSARQGSSPLHF.

This chain joins TRBV11-2 and TRBJ2-7, with 9 bases aligning to TRBD1. Germline V gene lookup returns CDR1 SGHAT and CDR2 FQNNGV. Trimming cost V 1 base and J 7 bases; bases outside gene matches: 5. The CDR3 runs 14 residues. The CDR3 reads CASSLGGTGREQYF. In nucleotides, the CDR3 is TGTGCCAGCAGCTTAGGAGGGACAGGGCGGGAGCAGTACTTC.

This chain uses TRBV16 with TRBJ1-1, with D unclear. This CDR3 is built from 16 residues. V gave up 4 bases and J gave up 5 bases, with 20 bases separating them. Germline V gene lookup returns CDR1 KGHSY and CDR2 FQNENV. The CDR3 DNA is TGTGCCAGCAGCCCCGTGGTGGAGGGCGGGTGGACTGAAGCTTTCTTT. Translating it yields CASSPVVEGGWTEAFF.

V usage is TRBV6-6 and J usage is TRBJ1-3; tentative D call: TRBD1 (5 bases). Trimming cost V 3 bases and J 0 bases, with 12 bases left between them. The length of the CDR3 is 16 residues. Germline V lookup: CDR1 MNHNY, CDR2 SVGAGI (reference sequence). The CDR3 nucleotides are TGTGCCAGCAGTTATAGACAGACAATCTCTGGAAACACCATATATTTT. It yields the protein CASSYRQTISGNTIYF.